This entry features one TCR beta chain sequence. Its cognate antigen is unknown. This sample stems from a study of T cell repertoires in cytomegalovirus infection. Findings and caveats of the study: Across the ex vivo response, the dominant clonotypes were HLA-C-restricted CMV-specific TCR beta clonotypes.

The V and J ends lost 6 bases and 0 bases respectively, with 9 bases between them. CDR3 length equals 14 residues. Germline V gene data show CDR1 as MNHNS and CDR2 as SASEGT. One entry per CDR3 protein results from TCRdb running MiXCR on the reads. The sample includes more than 150,000 distinct CDR3 sequences, 28% of them seen just once. The V call is TRBV6-1, the J call TRBJ1-5; D remains ambiguous. Sequenced: PBMCs. The source of this sequence is a human donor in good health (CMV status not recorded). Some clones in this sample may be carry-over from other donors' samples. The CDR3 sequence: CASSSGYSNQPQHF. CDR3 DNA sequence: TGTGCCAGCAGCAGCGGGTATAGCAATCAGCCCCAGCATTTT.